The present TCR beta chain was sequenced within a study of T cells in Graves' hyperthyroidism and ophthalmopathy. Germline V gives CDR1 KGHDR, CDR2 SFDVKD. This CDR3 contains 16 residues. The V segment lost 5 bases and the J segment 2 bases; nucleotides outside the gene matches: 7. This clonotype appeared many times. Ophthalmopathy cases scored 3 or more on the Clinical Activity Score and 4 or more on NOSPECS grade, with duration below 3 months. Authors of the study amplified TCR beta CDR3 regions from RNA transcripts. First-round RT-PCR with HTBI primers amplified the TCR CDR3 region. Using its own MiXCR run on the multiplex PCR reads, TCRdb lists one record per CDR3 protein. There are fewer than 500,000 distinct CDR3 sequences in the sample; over 12% occur only once, and around 13% lies in the top ten.

Specimen: blood. The clonotype originates from a man between 18 and 35 years old with Graves' ophthalmopathy. The rearrangement uses TRBV24-1 and TRBJ1-2, with 10 bases matching TRBD1. CDR3 sequence (DNA): TGTGCCACCAGTGGTGCAAGACAGGGGGCCAACTATGGCTACACCTTC. Protein product: CATSGARQGANYGYTF.